The rows below give T cell receptor beta chains drawn from one sample of a study of blood T cell repertoires in COVID-19. TCRdb keeps only in-frame clones here, not all; method: immunoSEQ multiplex PCR. Seen here are roughly 30,000 clones, 90% to 95% observed once, and the top ten hold about 0.8%. Specimen: peripheral blood. The receptors were gathered from a woman in her seventies with COVID-19, enrolled during active disease. CDR3s include the opening cysteine and the closing phenylalanine or tryptophan. D genes are given only for firm matches. Rows give clone size only sometimes, using once, few, many, or a class for an expanded clone.

v_gene: TRBV27
d_gene: TRBD2
abundance: -
j_gene: TRBJ2-7
CDR3aa: CASRTSGGTYEQYF
CDR3nt: TGTGCCAGCAGGACTTCGGGGGGAACCTACGAGCAGTACTTC

v_gene: TRBV12-3/TRBV12-4
d_gene: -
abundance: -
j_gene: TRBJ2-1
CDR3aa: CASSLAGNEQFF
CDR3nt: TGTGCCAGCAGCCTAGCAGGCAATGAGCAGTTCTTC

v_gene: TRBV2
d_gene: -
abundance: -
j_gene: TRBJ2-5
CDR3aa: CASSVGETQYF
CDR3nt: TGTGCCAGCAGTGTCGGGGAGACCCAGTACTTC

v_gene: TRBV5-1
d_gene: TRBD1
abundance: -
j_gene: TRBJ1-6
CDR3aa: CASSKTGTESLVDNSPLHF
CDR3nt: TGCGCCAGCAGCAAAACCGGGACAGAGAGTTTGGTGGATAATTCACCCCTCCACTTT

v_gene: TRBV29-1
d_gene: -
abundance: -
j_gene: TRBJ2-7
CDR3aa: CSAGDTFTYEQYF
CDR3nt: TGCAGCGCCGGGGACACATTTACCTACGAGCAGTACTTC

v_gene: TRBV7-8
d_gene: TRBD2
abundance: -
j_gene: TRBJ2-7
CDR3aa: CASRSAGARYEQYF
CDR3nt: TGTGCCAGCAGGTCCGCGGGAGCTCGGTACGAGCAGTACTTC

v_gene: TRBV2
d_gene: -
abundance: -
j_gene: TRBJ1-6
CDR3aa: CATEDSNNSPLHF
CDR3nt: TGTGCCACCGAAGACAGTAATAATTCACCCCTCCACTTT

v_gene: TRBV3-1/TRBV3-2
d_gene: TRBD1
abundance: -
j_gene: TRBJ1-6
CDR3aa: CASRNAGGTGSNSPLHF
CDR3nt: TGTGCCAGCAGAAACGCAGGGGGCACTGGGAGCAATTCACCCCTCCACTTT

v_gene: TRBV5-1
d_gene: -
abundance: -
j_gene: TRBJ2-7
CDR3aa: CASSAGHEGPYEQYF
CDR3nt: TGCGCCAGCAGCGCTGGACACGAAGGCCCCTACGAGCAGTACTTC

v_gene: TRBV30
d_gene: -
abundance: -
j_gene: TRBJ1-5
CDR3aa: CAWTVSNQPQHF
CDR3nt: TGTGCCTGGACAGTTAGCAATCAGCCCCAGCATTTT

v_gene: TRBV5-1
d_gene: TRBD2
abundance: -
j_gene: TRBJ2-3
CDR3aa: CASSSFGTSGLSTDTQYF
CDR3nt: TGCGCCAGCAGCTCCTTCGGGACTAGCGGTCTTAGCACAGATACGCAGTATTTT

v_gene: TRBV2
d_gene: -
abundance: few
j_gene: TRBJ1-6
CDR3aa: CASTPAVNSPLHF
CDR3nt: TGTGCCAGCACCCCAGCGGTCAATTCACCCCTCCACTTT

v_gene: TRBV3-1/TRBV3-2
d_gene: -
abundance: -
j_gene: TRBJ2-1
CDR3aa: CASSQDGGYNEQFF
CDR3nt: TGTGCCAGCAGCCAAGACGGGGGTTACAATGAGCAGTTCTTC

v_gene: TRBV5-5
d_gene: -
abundance: once
j_gene: TRBJ1-5
CDR3aa: CASSQGLPNQPQHF
CDR3nt: TGTGCCAGCAGCCAGGGACTCCCCAATCAGCCCCAGCATTTT

v_gene: TRBV7-3
d_gene: TRBD2
abundance: -
j_gene: TRBJ2-5
CDR3aa: CASSRLAGKQETQYF
CDR3nt: TGTGCCAGCAGCAGACTAGCGGGGAAACAAGAGACCCAGTACTTC

v_gene: TRBV11-3
d_gene: -
abundance: -
j_gene: TRBJ2-7
CDR3aa: CASSLAREYEQYF
CDR3nt: TGTGCCAGCAGCTTAGCCAGGGAATACGAGCAGTACTTC

v_gene: TRBV7-9
d_gene: TRBD2
abundance: -
j_gene: TRBJ2-7
CDR3aa: CASSSVGGDIVNEQYF
CDR3nt: TGTGCCAGCAGCTCGGTTGGGGGGGATATTGTCAACGAGCAGTACTTC

v_gene: TRBV6-1
d_gene: TRBD2
abundance: -
j_gene: TRBJ2-7
CDR3aa: CASSEGGSLKQYF
CDR3nt: TGTGCCAGCAGTGAAGGCGGGAGCCTCAAGCAGTACTTC

v_gene: TRBV3-1/TRBV3-2
d_gene: TRBD1
abundance: -
j_gene: TRBJ2-1
CDR3aa: CASSQEKTGGVFNEQFF
CDR3nt: TGTGCCAGCAGCCAAGAAAAGACAGGGGGTGTCTTCAATGAGCAGTTCTTC

v_gene: TRBV7-9
d_gene: -
abundance: few
j_gene: TRBJ1-3
CDR3aa: CASSLEGIGGNTIYF
CDR3nt: TGTGCCAGCAGCTTAGAGGGGATCGGCGGAAACACCATATATTTT

v_gene: TRBV7-8
d_gene: TRBD1
abundance: once
j_gene: TRBJ2-3
CDR3aa: CASSPGQTDTQYF
CDR3nt: TGTGCCAGCAGCCCGGGACAGACAGATACGCAGTATTTT

v_gene: TRBV7-9
d_gene: -
abundance: -
j_gene: TRBJ1-1
CDR3aa: CASSLLGGIPEAFF
CDR3nt: TGTGCCAGCAGCTTATTGGGGGGGATTCCTGAAGCTTTCTTT

v_gene: TRBV6-5
d_gene: -
abundance: -
j_gene: TRBJ1-2
CDR3aa: CASSYSGGYGYTF
CDR3nt: TGTGCCAGCAGTTACTCGGGAGGTTATGGCTACACCTTC

v_gene: TRBV5-5
d_gene: -
abundance: -
j_gene: TRBJ1-1
CDR3aa: CASSETADTEAFF
CDR3nt: TGTGCCAGCAGCGAAACAGCGGACACTGAAGCTTTCTTT

v_gene: TRBV25-1
d_gene: -
abundance: -
j_gene: TRBJ2-3
CDR3aa: CASSEYSSDTQYF
CDR3nt: TGTGCCAGCAGTGAATACAGTTCAGATACGCAGTATTTT

v_gene: TRBV7-3
d_gene: TRBD2
abundance: -
j_gene: TRBJ2-1
CDR3aa: CASSLGTSGKNEQFF
CDR3nt: TGTGCCAGCAGCTTAGGGACTAGCGGGAAGAATGAGCAGTTCTTC

v_gene: TRBV25-1
d_gene: -
abundance: -
j_gene: TRBJ1-2
CDR3aa: CASSEGGRDYGYTF
CDR3nt: TGTGCCAGCAGTGAAGGCGGGCGAGACTATGGCTACACCTTC

v_gene: TRBV28
d_gene: TRBD1
abundance: -
j_gene: TRBJ2-7
CDR3aa: CASSYRGGNEQYF
CDR3nt: TGTGCCAGCAGTTACAGGGGCGGAAACGAGCAGTACTTC

v_gene: TRBV30
d_gene: TRBD1
abundance: -
j_gene: TRBJ1-2
CDR3aa: CAWSVRGTGIGYTF
CDR3nt: TGTGCCTGGAGTGTACGGGGGACAGGGATTGGCTACACCTTC

v_gene: TRBV24-1
d_gene: TRBD1
abundance: -
j_gene: TRBJ1-2
CDR3aa: CATSDSPTGAGGYTF
CDR3nt: TGTGCCACCAGTGATAGTCCAACAGGGGCGGGTGGCTACACCTTC

v_gene: TRBV7-9
d_gene: -
abundance: -
j_gene: TRBJ2-3
CDR3aa: CASSLGGGNTQYF
CDR3nt: TGTGCCAGCAGCCTAGGGGGAGGGAATACGCAGTATTTT

v_gene: TRBV7-2
d_gene: TRBD2
abundance: -
j_gene: TRBJ2-7
CDR3aa: CASSFTSGTPYEQYF
CDR3nt: TGTGCCAGCAGCTTCACTAGCGGGACTCCCTACGAGCAGTACTTC

v_gene: TRBV3-1/TRBV3-2
d_gene: -
abundance: -
j_gene: TRBJ1-6
CDR3aa: CASSQSGGNNSPLHF
CDR3nt: TGTGCCAGCAGCCAAAGTGGAGGAAATAATTCACCCCTCCACTTT

v_gene: TRBV11-2
d_gene: -
abundance: -
j_gene: TRBJ2-1
CDR3aa: CASSPPGALGNEQFF
CDR3nt: TGTGCCAGCAGCCCCCCAGGGGCACTAGGAAATGAGCAGTTCTTC

v_gene: TRBV5-1
d_gene: TRBD1
abundance: -
j_gene: TRBJ2-4
CDR3aa: CASSMVGQGDIQYF
CDR3nt: TGCGCCAGCAGCATGGTGGGACAGGGCGACATTCAGTACTTC

v_gene: TRBV28
d_gene: -
abundance: -
j_gene: TRBJ2-3
CDR3aa: CASRRGGTDTQYF
CDR3nt: TGTGCCAGCAGGAGGGGGGGGACAGATACGCAGTATTTT

v_gene: TRBV7-2
d_gene: TRBD1
abundance: -
j_gene: TRBJ2-2
CDR3aa: CASSLLRTGGIGELFF
CDR3nt: TGTGCCAGCAGCTTACTTCGGACAGGAGGAATCGGGGAGCTGTTTTTT

v_gene: TRBV28
d_gene: -
abundance: -
j_gene: TRBJ1-1
CDR3aa: CASSVQAESTEAFF
CDR3nt: TGTGCCAGCAGTGTACAGGCGGAGAGCACTGAAGCTTTCTTT

v_gene: TRBV9
d_gene: TRBD1
abundance: -
j_gene: TRBJ1-2
CDR3aa: CASSVGRGLSYGYTF
CDR3nt: TGTGCCAGCAGCGTAGGAAGGGGGCTCAGCTATGGCTACACCTTC

v_gene: TRBV6-5
d_gene: -
abundance: -
j_gene: TRBJ2-1
CDR3aa: CASSSRGYNEQFF
CDR3nt: TGTGCCAGCAGTTCTCGCGGGTACAATGAGCAGTTCTTC

v_gene: TRBV5-5
d_gene: -
abundance: -
j_gene: TRBJ2-7
CDR3aa: CASSLVQAPYEQYF
CDR3nt: TGTGCCAGCAGCTTGGTTCAGGCTCCCTACGAGCAGTACTTC

v_gene: TRBV6-1
d_gene: TRBD2
abundance: -
j_gene: TRBJ2-5
CDR3aa: CASSETSGGQETQYF
CDR3nt: TGTGCCAGCAGTGAGACTAGCGGAGGTCAAGAGACCCAGTACTTC

v_gene: TRBV28
d_gene: TRBD1
abundance: -
j_gene: TRBJ2-5
CDR3aa: CASSLFSGAGGGVPTSQETQYF
CDR3nt: TGTGCCAGCAGTTTATTTTCTGGGGCAGGGGGCGGGGTCCCGACGTCCCAAGAGACCCAGTACTTC

v_gene: TRBV28
d_gene: -
abundance: -
j_gene: TRBJ1-1
CDR3aa: CASGHFDTEAFF
CDR3nt: TGTGCCAGCGGACATTTTGACACTGAAGCTTTCTTT

v_gene: TRBV19
d_gene: TRBD1
abundance: once
j_gene: TRBJ1-2
CDR3aa: CASSTIDRDYYGYTF
CDR3nt: TGTGCCAGTAGTACGATTGACAGGGACTACTATGGCTACACCTTC

v_gene: TRBV6-5
d_gene: -
abundance: -
j_gene: TRBJ1-6
CDR3aa: CASSYGGQGYYSPLHF
CDR3nt: TGTGCCAGCAGTTACGGTGGGCAGGGATATTATTCACCCCTCCACTTT

v_gene: TRBV7-8
d_gene: -
abundance: -
j_gene: TRBJ2-5
CDR3aa: CASSLVSVRETQYF
CDR3nt: TGTGCCAGCAGCTTAGTGTCAGTCAGAGAGACCCAGTACTTC

v_gene: TRBV6-5
d_gene: TRBD2
abundance: -
j_gene: TRBJ2-3
CDR3aa: CASSSPGGPQYF
CDR3nt: TGTGCCAGCAGTTCGCCGGGGGGTCCGCAGTATTTT

v_gene: TRBV28
d_gene: -
abundance: -
j_gene: TRBJ2-3
CDR3aa: CASSLQPAWGDNF
CDR3nt: TGTGCCAGCAGTTTACAGCCCGCGTGGGGAGATAATTTT

v_gene: TRBV28
d_gene: -
abundance: -
j_gene: TRBJ2-3
CDR3aa: CATSSRGTDTQYF
CDR3nt: TGTGCCACCTCCTCCCGGGGCACAGATACGCAGTATTTT

v_gene: TRBV27
d_gene: -
abundance: -
j_gene: TRBJ2-2
CDR3aa: CASSDGNIGELFF
CDR3nt: TGTGCCAGCAGCGACGGGAATATCGGGGAGCTGTTTTTT

v_gene: TRBV28
d_gene: -
abundance: -
j_gene: TRBJ1-2
CDR3aa: CASSLGGRDYGYTF
CDR3nt: TGTGCCAGCAGTTTGGGGGGGCGGGACTATGGCTACACCTTC

v_gene: TRBV6-1
d_gene: -
abundance: -
j_gene: TRBJ1-1
CDR3aa: CASSDRSSSTEAFF
CDR3nt: TGTGCCAGCAGTGATAGGTCTAGCAGCACTGAAGCTTTCTTT

v_gene: TRBV24-1
d_gene: TRBD2
abundance: -
j_gene: TRBJ2-1
CDR3aa: CATSDLKLAGSMNEQFF
CDR3nt: TGTGCCACCAGTGATTTGAAACTAGCGGGGTCGATGAATGAGCAGTTCTTC

v_gene: TRBV30
d_gene: -
abundance: -
j_gene: TRBJ1-1
CDR3aa: CAWSVRPNTEAFF
CDR3nt: TGTGCCTGGAGTGTCCGTCCGAACACTGAAGCTTTCTTT

v_gene: TRBV15
d_gene: TRBD1
abundance: -
j_gene: TRBJ1-6
CDR3aa: CATSRDFWGQGSSPLHF
CDR3nt: TGTGCCACCAGCAGAGATTTTTGGGGACAGGGATCTTCACCCCTCCACTTT